This is a list of T cell receptor beta chains from one sample in a study of blood T cell repertoires in COVID-19. Assay: immunoSEQ multiplex PCR; the TCRdb copy retains only in-frame clones and omits some. Of around 200,000 clones listed, about 85% are singletons. The sample taken for sequencing was PBMCs or T cells enriched from blood (not recorded which). Receptors were obtained from a middle-aged man who had recovered from COVID-19. Each CDR3 is given with its conserved first and last residue. Clone size appears in some rows only: once, few, many, or a class for an expanded clone.

j_gene: TRBJ2-3; abundance: once; v_gene: TRBV6-4; CDR3aa: CASSDSPEADTQYF
j_gene: TRBJ2-7; abundance: NA; v_gene: TRBV5-1; CDR3aa: CASSMAGTGAYEQYF
j_gene: TRBJ1-1; abundance: NA; v_gene: TRBV19; CDR3aa: CASSRQGLEAFF
j_gene: TRBJ1-1; abundance: NA; v_gene: TRBV24-1; CDR3aa: CATRGTGMNTEAFF
j_gene: TRBJ1-2; abundance: NA; v_gene: TRBV9; CDR3aa: CASSMRTANYGYTF
j_gene: TRBJ2-7; abundance: NA; v_gene: TRBV4-1; CDR3aa: CASSRETASSYEQYF
j_gene: TRBJ2-2; abundance: NA; v_gene: TRBV14; CDR3aa: CASSHIGRRSIGELFF
j_gene: TRBJ2-1; abundance: NA; v_gene: TRBV9; CDR3aa: CASSVGQGPGNEQFF
j_gene: TRBJ2-5; abundance: NA; v_gene: TRBV4-2; CDR3aa: CASSQGRSGVQETQYF
j_gene: TRBJ1-2; abundance: NA; v_gene: TRBV9; CDR3aa: CASSGRDRGSYGYTF
j_gene: TRBJ1-6; abundance: NA; v_gene: TRBV7-9; CDR3aa: CASSRTMTANSPLHF
j_gene: TRBJ1-2; abundance: NA; v_gene: TRBV28; CDR3aa: CASSLGRGYTF
j_gene: TRBJ2-7; abundance: NA; v_gene: TRBV4-1; CDR3aa: CASSQAEGSYEQYF
j_gene: TRBJ1-2; abundance: NA; v_gene: TRBV4-1; CDR3aa: CASSQGHGYTF
j_gene: TRBJ2-5; abundance: NA; v_gene: TRBV14; CDR3aa: CASSPGLAGGNLLETQYF
j_gene: TRBJ1-1; abundance: NA; v_gene: TRBV18; CDR3aa: CASSPSQGAREAFF
j_gene: TRBJ2-5; abundance: NA; v_gene: TRBV13; CDR3aa: CASSVSGSEKTQYF
j_gene: TRBJ2-2; abundance: NA; v_gene: TRBV10-3; CDR3aa: CAINPGADTGELFF
j_gene: TRBJ2-6; abundance: few; v_gene: TRBV5-6; CDR3aa: CASSLPTGLHSGANVLTF
j_gene: TRBJ2-7; abundance: NA; v_gene: TRBV27; CDR3aa: CASSFDWTSGRRFYEQYF
j_gene: TRBJ1-5; abundance: NA; v_gene: TRBV2; CDR3aa: CASSQGQGNPPPQHF
j_gene: TRBJ1-2; abundance: NA; v_gene: TRBV6-1; CDR3aa: CASSDRGFGYTF
j_gene: TRBJ1-2; abundance: NA; v_gene: TRBV28; CDR3aa: CASGGLGGGYTF
j_gene: TRBJ2-1; abundance: NA; v_gene: TRBV25-1; CDR3aa: CASSGRTGIDNEQFF
j_gene: TRBJ2-7; abundance: once; v_gene: TRBV4-1; CDR3aa: CASSQVTGFQQYF
j_gene: TRBJ2-7; abundance: once; v_gene: TRBV25-1; CDR3aa: CASNTGSQQYF
j_gene: TRBJ2-7; abundance: NA; v_gene: TRBV24-1; CDR3aa: CATGREGEQYF
j_gene: TRBJ1-6; abundance: few; v_gene: TRBV5-5; CDR3aa: CASSTGGGQYNSPLHF
j_gene: TRBJ2-2; abundance: NA; v_gene: TRBV28; CDR3aa: CASSFVRPSLNTGELFF
j_gene: TRBJ2-2; abundance: NA; v_gene: TRBV5-4; CDR3aa: CASSRLPGQGGVTGELFF
j_gene: TRBJ2-7; abundance: NA; v_gene: TRBV6-5; CDR3aa: CATGGADKTYEQYF
j_gene: TRBJ2-7; abundance: NA; v_gene: TRBV5-4; CDR3aa: CASSLAEADYEQYF
j_gene: TRBJ2-7; abundance: NA; v_gene: TRBV11-2; CDR3aa: CASSLQGASYEQYF
j_gene: TRBJ1-1; abundance: NA; v_gene: TRBV6-2/TRBV6-3; CDR3aa: CASSYTTRRAEAFF
j_gene: TRBJ2-1; abundance: NA; v_gene: TRBV6-5; CDR3aa: CASSYSRDGSPREQFF
j_gene: TRBJ1-2; abundance: NA; v_gene: TRBV6-5; CDR3aa: CASSNTGARYGYTF
j_gene: TRBJ1-1; abundance: NA; v_gene: TRBV2; CDR3aa: CASSGQQGARTEAFF
j_gene: TRBJ2-2; abundance: NA; v_gene: TRBV9; CDR3aa: CASSTSSGNTGELFF
j_gene: TRBJ1-2; abundance: NA; v_gene: TRBV19; CDR3aa: CASSIPDRLYGYTF
j_gene: TRBJ2-1; abundance: NA; v_gene: TRBV15; CDR3aa: CATSRTGTSGSNEQFF